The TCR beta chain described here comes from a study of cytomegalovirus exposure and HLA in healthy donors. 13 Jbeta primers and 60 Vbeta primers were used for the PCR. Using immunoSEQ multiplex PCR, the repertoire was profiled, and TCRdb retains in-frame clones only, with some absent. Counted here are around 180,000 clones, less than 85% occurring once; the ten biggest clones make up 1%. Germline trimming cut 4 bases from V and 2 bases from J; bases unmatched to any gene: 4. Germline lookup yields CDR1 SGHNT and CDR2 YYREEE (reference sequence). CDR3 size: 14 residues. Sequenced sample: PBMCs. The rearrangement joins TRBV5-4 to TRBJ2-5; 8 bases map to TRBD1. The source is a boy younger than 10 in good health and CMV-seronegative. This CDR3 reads CASSKQGDQETQYF. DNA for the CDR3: TGTGCCAGCAGCAAACAGGGGGATCAAGAGACCCAGTACTTC.